Below, one T cell receptor (beta chain) is given with its context. It has no known antigen specificity. Base qualities are not recorded, but no much larger clone differs from it by a single base. Taken from the germline V gene, the CDR1 and CDR2 loops are SGHNT and YENEEA. Trimming takes 3 bases from V and 5 bases from J, and the germline ends sit 7 bases apart. Reading from cysteine to phenylalanine, the CDR3 counts 13 amino acids. Only the CDR3 portion is preserved as DNA: 39 bases, with reading frame beginning at the first base. For survey sequencing, tumor libraries mostly used 4.8 ug of input genomic DNA, with two replicates for each sample. The immunoSEQ hsTCRbeta kit was used to prepare TCRbeta libraries, following the manufacturer's instructions. The finished libraries were brought together in one pool at approximately 3 nM, which was then read using an Illumina NovaSeq 6000 S4 flow cell. Per the original workflow: The immunoSEQ Analyzer was used for raw data preprocessing and quality control. The analysis was limited to productive rearrangements, and each clonotype was defined by a unique CDR3 amino acid sequence. Using the R package tcR, the researchers computed the Gini-Simpson index as their estimate of repertoire clonality. Student's t test was used to compare Gini indices, while Pearson correlation assessed associations with tumor size change. TCRdb took over this immuneACCESS table, retaining in-frame rearrangements with V and J assigned. Such tables are incomplete; in checked studies, under half of the missing clones stem from an unresolved V gene, and the remainder is unexplained. That table gives V, J and clone size, and the DNA gave D and trimming. Here the sample has over 6,500 clones; over 45% occur a single time. The ten top clones hold about 11% of the sample.

The time point label, read with the paper, signifies: before neoadjuvant nivolumab. None of the patients had received prior systemic or radiation treatment, and all were newly diagnosed with stage II-IVA oral cavity squamous cell carcinoma. The cohort consisted of patients with HPV-negative, locally advanced oral cavity squamous cell carcinoma. The samples were obtained from a longitudinal correlative study of a single-arm phase II trial testing neoadjuvant nivolumab in oral cavity squamous cell carcinoma. Genomic DNA-based TCRbeta sequencing was performed on subject-matched pre- and post-treatment PBMCs and tumors from three responders and three non-responders. For tumor tissue, genomic DNA extraction relied on the Maxwell RSC DNA from Tissue kit. This specimen belongs to a study of neoadjuvant anti-PD-1 for oral cavity cancer (TCRdb year 2021). Broadly, across the study: Patients mostly received three to four biweekly doses of nivolumab at 3 mg/kg before curative-intent surgical resection. There were more than 10 patients in the parent correlative cohort, and the response rate was around 30%. Patients with complete response, partial response or stable disease by RECIST 1.1 were defined as responders, whereas patients with progression were defined as non-responders. A fourth nivolumab dose was given around day 43 to patients without progression, and definitive surgical resection was performed in those patients on days 50-56.

Here is what the overall study found, with its caveats: TCR analyses included only a few patients per response group, and the authors called for larger cohorts for validation. Higher pretreatment blood Treg/Th17 ratios correlated with higher pretreatment blood TCRbeta clonality and lower post-treatment tumor TCRbeta clonality. Greater tumor shrinkage correlated with larger post-treatment sizes of preexisting intratumoral clones, which suggests that expansion of preexisting clones contributed to response.

The sample here was tumor tissue, taken before nivolumab (anti-PD-1) treatment. The TCR comes from a person aged 35-80 years with oral cavity squamous cell carcinoma. This sequence uses TRBV11-3 and TRBJ2-2; a tentative D match to TRBD1 spans 6 bases. Here the CDR3 is given as CASSLRGTGELFF. Read as DNA, the sequence is TGTGCCAGCAGCTTGAGGGGGACCGGGGAGCTGTTTTTT.